What follows are 24 T cell receptor beta chains derived from one specimen sequenced in a study of T-cell reconstitution after alpha-beta-depleted transplantation in children. Broader study findings: T-cell numbers and diversity one year post-transplant derived largely from freshly generated T cells.

These TCRs are of unknown antigen specificity. Preparing the TCRbeta library involved the use of unique molecular identifiers. TCRdb fed the PCR reads into MiXCR, producing one record per CDR3 protein. In the table there are about 300,000 distinct CDR3 sequences, almost 8% of which are singletons. The sample in question was peripheral blood, obtained 360 days after TCRalphabeta/CD19-depleted stem cell transplant. These receptors came from a female patient aged 2-10 years who had a stem cell transplant for Fanconi anemia, so the T cells may come from the graft donor.

Ten or more counts support this clonotype. The gene calls are TRBV24-1 and TRBJ2-2, with 10 bases matching TRBD2. J gave up 4 bases and V 5 bases, and 6 bases lay outside the gene matches. Germline V lookup: CDR1 KGHDR, CDR2 SFDVKD. This CDR3 contains 16 residues. In DNA, the CDR3 is TGTGCCACCAGTGGAGCCCTAGCGGGAGCCACCGGGGAGCTGTTTTTT. Its protein is CATSGALAGATGELFF.

This clonotype appeared many times. The J gene is TRBJ2-5, the V gene TRBV5-1; no firm D call. The CDR3 sequence is 13 residues long. Trimming cost V 7 bases and J 4 bases, with 14 bases left between them. Germline lookup yields CDR1 SGHRS and CDR2 YFSETQ. CDR3 sequence reads: CASAARLGETQYF. The CDR3 DNA follows: TGCGCCAGCGCAGCGAGGTTAGGAGAGACCCAGTACTTC.

This clonotype was recorded a few times. The chain joins TRBV11-2 to TRBJ2-5, with D maybe TRBD2 (5 bases). There are 16 residues in the CDR3. The germline V and J ends were trimmed by 1 base and 2 bases, with 14 bases remaining between them. Germline V lookup: CDR1 SGHAT, CDR2 FQNNGV. The CDR3 nucleotides read TGTGCCAGCAGCTTAGGGCCCTCATCGGGGCAAGAGACCCAGTACTTC. Translating gives CASSLGPSSGQETQYF.

At least ten counts were recorded for this clonotype. For the CDR3, the DNA is TGCGCCAGCAGCATCGGGACTAGCGGGGGCACAGATACGCAGTATTTT. Its protein is CASSIGTSGGTDTQYF. The chain is built from TRBV5-1 and TRBJ2-3; 13 nucleotides line up with TRBD2. With 4 bases clipped from V and 1 base from J, the junction kept 3 bases outside the gene matches. This CDR3 is 16 amino acids long. Germline loops: CDR1 SGHRS, CDR2 YFSETQ.

This clonotype was observed many times. V is TRBV20-1 and J is TRBJ1-6; no firm D call. Germline V gene data show CDR1 as DFQATT and CDR2 as SNEGSKA (reference sequence). This CDR3 spans 13 amino acids. The germline V and J ends were trimmed by 6 bases and 10 bases, with 16 bases remaining between them. The CDR3 sequence is CSATPLVGSPLHF. CDR3 bases: TGCAGTGCAACTCCCCTCGTTGGGTCACCCCTCCACTTT.

This clonotype was seen only a few times. This chain's CDR3 is CASSLGDVNTEAFF. The CDR3 coding sequence is TGTGCCAGCAGCTTGGGGGACGTGAACACTGAAGCTTTCTTT. The chain carries TRBV5-5 and TRBJ1-1, with a possible D match to TRBD1 (5 bases). CDR3 length equals 14 residues. CDR1 and CDR2 from the germline V gene are SGHKS and YYEKEE (reference sequence). V gave up 0 bases and J gave up 0 bases, with 6 bases separating them. The variable domain in full, with the rest retrieved from reference TRBV5-5 and TRBJ1-1, is DAGVTQSPTHLIKTRGQQVTLRCSPISGHKSVSWYQQVLGQGPQFIFQYYEKEERGRGNFPDRFSARQFPNYSSELNVNALLLGDSALYLCASSLGDVNTEAFFGQGTRLTVV.

In its sample, this clonotype was seen many times. V usage is TRBV20-1 and J usage is TRBJ1-3; D unresolved. Trimming stripped 2 bases from V and 4 bases from J, with 6 bases between. Germline CDR1 and CDR2: DFQATT and SNEGSKA (reference sequence). This CDR3 is 12 amino acids long. The CDR3 loop is CSARPLGNTIYF. The CDR3 DNA sequence: TGCAGTGCTAGACCATTGGGAAACACCATATATTTT.

In this sample, this clonotype turned up many times. The J gene is TRBJ2-3, the V gene TRBV6-2 or TRBV6-3; 16 bases line up with TRBD2. J lost 5 bases, V lost 2 bases, and 13 bases had no gene match. Germline V gene lookup returns CDR1 MNHEY and CDR2 SVGEGT. There are 20 residues in the CDR3. CDR3 protein: CASSYTNPGLAGGRGDTQYF. The DNA of the CDR3 is TGTGCCAGCAGTTACACCAACCCGGGACTAGCGGGGGGGCGTGGAGATACGCAGTATTTT.

This clonotype has just a few counts. The genes are TRBV15 and TRBJ1-1, with 8 bases matching TRBD1. Germline V lookup: CDR1 LNHNV, CDR2 YYDKDF (reference sequence). The V gene end was trimmed by 2 bases and the J gene end by 5 bases; junction bases not matched to a gene: 4. The length of the CDR3 is 14 residues. The CDR3 DNA follows: TGTGCCACCAGCAGAAGACAGGGGTCTACTGAAGCTTTCTTT. This translates into CATSRRQGSTEAFF.

This clonotype was seen ten or more times. This rearrangement joins TRBV27 to TRBJ2-3, with TRBD2 matching 9 bases. The CDR3 has 16 amino acids. CDR1 and CDR2 from the germline V gene are MNHEY and SMNVEV (reference sequence). Germline trimming cut 4 bases from V and 2 bases from J; bases unmatched to any gene: 7. DNA for the CDR3: TGTGCCAGCAGTTCCTTAGCGGGGGTCCCCACAGATACGCAGTATTTT. Translated: CASSSLAGVPTDTQYF.

V usage is TRBV19 and J usage is TRBJ2-1; possibly TRBD1 for D (6 bases). Looked up from germline, CDR1 is LNHDA and CDR2 is SQIVND (reference sequence). The CDR3 has 13 amino acids. Trimming left V 5 bases short and J 10 bases short, with 15 bases between. The CDR3 reads CASSSLGGGEQFF. CDR3 bases: TGTGCCAGTAGTTCCTTGGGTGGGGGCGAGCAGTTCTTC. The full variable domain, in which reference TRBV19 and TRBJ2-1 provide the parts outside the CDR3, is DGGITQSPKYLFRKEGQNVTLSCEQNLNHDAMYWYRQDPGQGLRLIYYSQIVNDFQKGDIAEGYSVSREKKESFPLTVTSAQKNPTAFYLCASSSLGGGEQFFGPGTRLTVL.

This clonotype occurred many times. The rearrangement uses TRBV7-2 and TRBJ2-1; 10 bases align to TRBD2. The CDR3 has 15 residues. V trimming: 4 bases; J trimming: 7 bases; junction bases outside the gene matches: 7. Germline assignment: CDR1 SGHTA and CDR2 FQGNSA. The DNA of the CDR3 is TGTGCCAGCAGCTCCGGGACTAGCGCCGGTAATGAGCAGTTCTTC. As protein: CASSSGTSAGNEQFF. Together with reference TRBV7-2 and TRBJ2-1, the CDR3 gives the full variable domain: GAGVSQSPSNKVTEKGKDVELRCDPISGHTALYWYRQSLGQGLEFLIYFQGNSAPDKSGLPSDRFSAERTGGSVSTLTIQRTQQEDSAVYLCASSSGTSAGNEQFFGPGTRLTVL.

This clonotype was seen ten or more times. The chain is built from TRBV10-3 and TRBJ2-2; 9 nucleotides align to TRBD1. This CDR3 is built from 16 residues. The germline gives CDR1 ENHRY, CDR2 SYGVKD. Germline trimming cut 6 bases from V and 4 bases from J; bases unmatched to any gene: 9. The CDR3 sequence: CAIRGAGTGSTGELFF. In DNA, the CDR3 is TGTGCCATCAGGGGAGCCGGGACAGGGAGCACCGGGGAGCTGTTTTTT.

V gene TRBV5-5 combines with J gene TRBJ1-4, with D perhaps matching TRBD1 (6 bases). Looked up from germline, CDR1 is SGHKS and CDR2 is YYEKEE (reference sequence). V lost 2 bases and J lost 3, with 17 bases in between. This CDR3 region has 17 residues. The CDR3 is CASSFYPPGVSNEKLFF. The CDR3 DNA sequence: TGTGCCAGCAGCTTTTACCCTCCAGGGGTGTCTAATGAAAAACTGTTTTTT.

This clonotype was seen repeatedly, ten times or more. The chain is built from TRBV10-3 and TRBJ1-1; possibly TRBD1 for D (5 bases). Germline CDR1 ENHRY, CDR2 SYGVKD. Trimming took 6 bases from V and 4 from J, leaving 12 bases between them. The CDR3 runs to 13 residues. The CDR3 loop is CAIRGDQSTEAFF. As DNA, the CDR3 is TGTGCCATCAGAGGGGATCAGAGCACTGAAGCTTTCTTT.

The gene calls are TRBV2 and TRBJ2-1; 11 positions match TRBD2. In germline, CDR1 is SNHLY, CDR2 FYNNEI. V trimming: 2 bases; J trimming: 0 bases; junction bases outside the gene matches: 12. This CDR3 is built from 20 residues. The CDR3 nucleotides are TGTGCCAGCAGTGAATCGAGTAGCGGGGGGGCCCTGAGCTCCTACAATGAGCAGTTCTTC. As protein: CASSESSSGGALSSYNEQFF.

This clonotype was detected many times. The chain links TRBV29-1 to TRBJ1-3; D is undetermined. There are 12 residues in the CDR3. Germline loops: CDR1 SQVTM, CDR2 ANQGSEA. The V and J ends lost 4 bases and 0 bases respectively, with 4 bases between them. CDR3 nucleotides: TGCAGCGTTGGGAGCTCTGGAAACACCATATATTTT. Encoded protein: CSVGSSGNTIYF.

This clonotype has ten or more counts. This rearrangement joins TRBV24-1 to TRBJ2-1, with D unclear. Germline CDR1 reads KGHDR; CDR2 reads SFDVKD. The CDR3 totals 11 residues. The V gene lost 5 bases and the J gene lost 8 bases, with 6 bases spanning the gap. The CDR3 bases are TGTGCCACCAGTGCAGCCGATGAGCAGTTCTTC. Its protein is CATSAADEQFF.

The chain combines TRBV12-3 or TRBV12-4 with TRBJ2-3, with 12 bases identical to TRBD1. V lost 3 bases and J lost 0; bases outside the gene matches: 25. The CDR3 is 24 residues long. As DNA, the CDR3 is TGTGCCAGCAGTTTGCCCCGGGACAGGGGGCAGGTTATGGGGGGGGAACCCAGCACAGATACGCAGTATTTT. Translation gives CASSLPRDRGQVMGGEPSTDTQYF.

This clonotype was seen a handful of times. The CDR3: CASSLQGLSTDTQYF. In DNA, the CDR3 is TGTGCCAGCAGTCTTCAGGGGCTCAGCACAGATACGCAGTATTTT. The chain combines TRBV28 with TRBJ2-3; possible D gene TRBD1, 6 bases. The V gene's germline CDR1 is MDHEN and CDR2 SYDVKM. The CDR3 is 15 amino acids. The ends were cut back, 5 bases at V and 0 bases at J, with 12 bases in the middle.

This clonotype turned up a few times. V and J are TRBV25-1 and TRBJ2-1, with 12 bases fitting TRBD2. This CDR3 region has 17 residues. Per germline, CDR1 MGHDK and CDR2 SYGVNS. V gave up 4 bases and J gave up 0 bases; unmatched junction bases: 4. The CDR3 coding sequence is TGTGCCAGCAGTGTGGGACTAGCGGGCGTCTCCTACAATGAGCAGTTCTTC. Amino acids: CASSVGLAGVSYNEQFF.

There are a few counts of this clonotype. The chain carries TRBV3-1 and TRBJ2-1, with 10 bases lining up with TRBD2. The CDR3 has 15 residues. V lost 4 bases to trimming and J lost 6 bases; unmatched junction nucleotides: 6. Germline CDR1 LGHDT, CDR2 YNNKEL (reference sequence). CDR3 protein: CASSLRTSGVNEQFF. Here the CDR3 DNA reads TGTGCCAGCAGCCTCAGGACTAGCGGCGTCAATGAGCAGTTCTTC.

This rearrangement joins TRBV4-3 to TRBJ2-3; D call uncertain. The ends were cut back, 2 bases at V and 4 bases at J, with 10 bases in the middle. Germline V gene data show CDR1 as LGHNA and CDR2 as YSLEER. The CDR3 is 14 amino acids. CDR3 DNA: TGCGCCAGCAGCCAACTTAGATATCCAGATACGCAGTATTTT. The encoded protein is CASSQLRYPDTQYF.

This clonotype was seen repeatedly, ten times or more. This rearrangement joins TRBV5-1 to TRBJ2-1; the match to TRBD1 covers 7 bases. CDR1 is SGHRS and CDR2 is YFSETQ in the germline V gene. The V segment lost 4 bases and the J segment 5 bases; nucleotides outside the gene matches: 9. The CDR3 runs to 15 residues. CDR3 region: CASSPPTGLNNEQFF. In DNA, the CDR3 is TGCGCCAGCAGCCCTCCGACAGGGCTCAACAATGAGCAGTTCTTC.